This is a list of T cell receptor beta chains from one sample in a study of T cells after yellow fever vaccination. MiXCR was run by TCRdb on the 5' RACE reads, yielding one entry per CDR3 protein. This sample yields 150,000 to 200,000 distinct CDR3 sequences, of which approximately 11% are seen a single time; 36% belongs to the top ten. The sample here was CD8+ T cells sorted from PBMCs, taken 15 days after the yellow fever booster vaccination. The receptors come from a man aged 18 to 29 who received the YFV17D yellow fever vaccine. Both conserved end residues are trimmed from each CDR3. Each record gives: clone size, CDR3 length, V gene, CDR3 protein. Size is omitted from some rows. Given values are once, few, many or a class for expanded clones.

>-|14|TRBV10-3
AISDRGRRRTDTQY
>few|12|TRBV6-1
ASSLSRPADTQY
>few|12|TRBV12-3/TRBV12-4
ASSWTGWDTEAF
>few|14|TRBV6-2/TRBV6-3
ASSYSTGGARETQY
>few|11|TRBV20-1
SARVANTGELF
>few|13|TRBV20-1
SATSGGLSYNEQF
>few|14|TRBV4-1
ASSQRESSSYNEQF
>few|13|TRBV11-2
ASSLYASSADTQY
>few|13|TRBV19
ASSYTSGAAETQY
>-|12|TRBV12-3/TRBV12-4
ASSSRVYGVPQH
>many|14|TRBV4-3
ASSQDQKGTRNEQY
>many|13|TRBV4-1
ASSLYSGAQETQY
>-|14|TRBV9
ASSPWAGGPEDTQY
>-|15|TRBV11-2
ASSWTSGDFIPDTQY
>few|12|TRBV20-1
SARDLARRNTIY
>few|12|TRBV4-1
ASSQATEGYGYT
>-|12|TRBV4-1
ASSQERRTDTQY
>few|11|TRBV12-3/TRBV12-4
ASRKGARDGYT
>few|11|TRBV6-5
ASRAGGNQPQH
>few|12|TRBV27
ASSGRSSRDIQY
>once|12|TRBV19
ASKIGANSYEQY
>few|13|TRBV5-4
ASSFFLGPGAEAF
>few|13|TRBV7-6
ASSLGLTGTSPLH
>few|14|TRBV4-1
ASSQAFSSRTGELF
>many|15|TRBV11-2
ASSSGMGGRNQETQY
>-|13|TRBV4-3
ASSQEVAQYYGYT
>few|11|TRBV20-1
SARGAGYNEQF
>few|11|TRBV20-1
SATGLRINEQF
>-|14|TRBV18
ASSPGGQGSPGELF
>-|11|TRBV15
ATSSDMNTEAF
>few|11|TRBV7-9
ASSSAPNEKLF
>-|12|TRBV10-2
ASSVGGVTDTQY
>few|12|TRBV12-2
ASRILRIYTEAF
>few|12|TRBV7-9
ASSSDTTGEKLF
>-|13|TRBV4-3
ASSQARGAYYEQY
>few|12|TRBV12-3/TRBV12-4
ASRLGGNQETQY
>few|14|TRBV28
ASSPGLAGSTDTQY
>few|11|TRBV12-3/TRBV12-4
ASILRGGTEAF
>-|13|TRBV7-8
ASSSPGLASDTQY
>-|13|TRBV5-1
ASSWGEEPGNEQF
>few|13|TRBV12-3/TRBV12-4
ASSIGGGVQETQY
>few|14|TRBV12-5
ASGSTSGGPSYEQY
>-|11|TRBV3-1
ASSPGTYSEQF
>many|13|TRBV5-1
ASSLEGQGSDEQF
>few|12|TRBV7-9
ASSSTRQGSEQY
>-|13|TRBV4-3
ASSQDGRASYGYT
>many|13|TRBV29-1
SVEDPRGYTGELF
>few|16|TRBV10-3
AISEGGLRGGPIHIQY
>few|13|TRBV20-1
SARTTGVRVRTQY
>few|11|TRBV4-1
ASSPRGVSGYT
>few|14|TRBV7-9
ASSLEYGTGNEKLF
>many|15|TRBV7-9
ASSLGTSGGSYNEQF
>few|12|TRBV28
ASTRDLLFYGYT